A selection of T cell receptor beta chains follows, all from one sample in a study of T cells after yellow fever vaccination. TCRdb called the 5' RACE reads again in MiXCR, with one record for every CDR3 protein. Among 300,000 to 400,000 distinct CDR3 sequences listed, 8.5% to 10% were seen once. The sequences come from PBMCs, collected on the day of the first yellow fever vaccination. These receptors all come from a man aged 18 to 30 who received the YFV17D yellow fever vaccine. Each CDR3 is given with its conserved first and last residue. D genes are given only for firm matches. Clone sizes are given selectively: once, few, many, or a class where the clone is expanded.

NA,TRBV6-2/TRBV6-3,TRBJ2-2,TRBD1,CASSTGQSFTGELFF,TGTGCCAGCAGTACGGGACAGAGCTTCACCGGGGAGCTGTTTTTT
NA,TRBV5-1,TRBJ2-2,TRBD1,CASSRRQGSNTGELFF,TGCGCCAGCAGCCGTCGACAGGGATCGAACACCGGGGAGCTGTTTTTT
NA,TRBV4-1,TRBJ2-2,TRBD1,CASSQVTGTGTLFLYTGELFF,TGCGCCAGCAGCCAAGTTACCGGGACAGGGACCCTATTTCTATACACCGGGGAGCTGTTTTTT
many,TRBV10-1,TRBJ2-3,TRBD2,CASGHSGGSTDTQYF,TGCGCCAGCGGACATAGCGGGGGGTCCACAGATACGCAGTATTTT
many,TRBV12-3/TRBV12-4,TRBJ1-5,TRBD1,CASSLRTGQQPQHF,TGTGCCAGCAGTTTAAGGACAGGGCAGCAGCCCCAGCATTTT
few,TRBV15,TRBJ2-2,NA,CATSLTSGELFF,TGTGCCACCAGCTTAACGTCCGGGGAGCTGTTTTTT
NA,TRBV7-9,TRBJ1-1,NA,CASSLIAGRTEAFF,TGTGCCAGCAGCTTAATCGCGGGACGGACTGAAGCTTTCTTT
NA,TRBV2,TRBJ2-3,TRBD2,CASSRSGEAQYF,TGTGCCAGCAGCCGTAGCGGGGAGGCGCAGTATTTT
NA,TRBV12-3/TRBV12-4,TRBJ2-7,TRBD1,CASQGVKDEQYF,TGTGCCAGCCAGGGGGTGAAAGACGAGCAGTACTTC
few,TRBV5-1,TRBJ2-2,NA,CASSDGGATGELFF,TGCGCCAGCAGCGACGGGGGCGCCACCGGGGAGCTGTTTTTT
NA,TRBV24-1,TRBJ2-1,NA,CATSDWGTGSEFF,NA
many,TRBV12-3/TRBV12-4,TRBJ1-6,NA,CASTPRGDDNSPLHF,TGTGCCAGCACCCCTCGGGGCGACGATAATTCACCCCTCCACTTT
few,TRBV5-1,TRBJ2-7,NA,CASSLTVSSYEQYF,TGCGCCAGCAGCTTGACAGTTTCTTCCTACGAGCAGTACTTC
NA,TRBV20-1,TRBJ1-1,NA,CSAKASNTEAFF,TGCAGTGCTAAGGCATCTAACACTGAAGCTTTCTTT
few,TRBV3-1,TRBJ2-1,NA,CASSQGTGFSYNEQFF,TGTGCCAGCAGCCAAGGAACAGGGTTCTCCTACAATGAGCAGTTCTTC
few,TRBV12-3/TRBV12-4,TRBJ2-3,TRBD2,CACRPPGTSGGAIDTQYF,TGTGCCTGCAGGCCCCCCGGGACTAGCGGGGGGGCTATTGATACGCAGTATTTT
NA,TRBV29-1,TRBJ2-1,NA,CSALTVMRDNEQFF,TGCAGCGCCCTGACAGTTATGAGGGACAATGAGCAGTTCTTC
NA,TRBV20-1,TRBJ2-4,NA,CSAPSVSRHIQYF,TGCAGTGCTCCCTCGGTTAGCAGGCACATTCAGTACTTC
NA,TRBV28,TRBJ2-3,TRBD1,CASSTGWHTQYF,TGTGCCAGCTCGACAGGGTGGCATACGCAGTATTTT
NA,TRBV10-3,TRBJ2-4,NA,CAISDGASGNIQYF,TGTGCCATCAGTGATGGGGCCAGCGGGAACATTCAGTACTTC
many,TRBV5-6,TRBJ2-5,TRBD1,CASSWGRGYETQYF,TGTGCCAGCAGCTGGGGCAGGGGGTACGAGACCCAGTACTTC
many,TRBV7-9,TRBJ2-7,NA,CASSHTRDLNYEQYF,TGTGCCAGCAGCCACACCCGGGACTTAAACTACGAGCAGTACTTC
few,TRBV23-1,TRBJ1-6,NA,CASSQASAQNYNSPLHF,TGCGCCAGCAGTCAAGCAAGTGCCCAGAACTATAATTCACCCCTCCACTTT
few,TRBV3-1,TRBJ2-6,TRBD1,CASSQPYHRGPGANVLTF,TGTGCCAGCAGCCAACCGTACCACAGGGGGCCTGGGGCCAACGTCCTGACTTTC
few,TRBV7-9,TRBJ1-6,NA,CASSLASSNSPLHF,TGTGCCAGCAGCTTAGCCAGTTCAAATTCACCCCTCCACTTT
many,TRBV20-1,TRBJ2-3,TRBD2,CSAALRAGASTDTQYF,TGCAGTGCTGCCCTCCGGGCGGGAGCAAGCACAGATACGCAGTATTTT
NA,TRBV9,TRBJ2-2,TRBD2,CASSPGTSGYTGELFF,TGTGCCAGCAGCCCCGGGACTAGCGGTTACACCGGGGAGCTGTTTTTT
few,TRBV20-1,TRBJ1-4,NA,CSASFRTGAKKLFF,TGCAGTGCTAGTTTCCGTACGGGGGCGAAAAAACTGTTTTTT
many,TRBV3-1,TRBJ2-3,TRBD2,CASSQHVRGGGTTDTQYF,TGTGCCAGCAGCCAACACGTCCGGGGCGGGGGGACGACAGATACGCAGTATTTT
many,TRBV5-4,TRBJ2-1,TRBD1,CASSLGTEYNEQFF,TGTGCCAGCAGCCTCGGGACAGAGTACAATGAGCAGTTCTTC
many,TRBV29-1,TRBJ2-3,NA,CSVERVGLTDTQYF,TGCAGCGTTGAAAGGGTTGGCCTCACAGATACGCAGTATTTT